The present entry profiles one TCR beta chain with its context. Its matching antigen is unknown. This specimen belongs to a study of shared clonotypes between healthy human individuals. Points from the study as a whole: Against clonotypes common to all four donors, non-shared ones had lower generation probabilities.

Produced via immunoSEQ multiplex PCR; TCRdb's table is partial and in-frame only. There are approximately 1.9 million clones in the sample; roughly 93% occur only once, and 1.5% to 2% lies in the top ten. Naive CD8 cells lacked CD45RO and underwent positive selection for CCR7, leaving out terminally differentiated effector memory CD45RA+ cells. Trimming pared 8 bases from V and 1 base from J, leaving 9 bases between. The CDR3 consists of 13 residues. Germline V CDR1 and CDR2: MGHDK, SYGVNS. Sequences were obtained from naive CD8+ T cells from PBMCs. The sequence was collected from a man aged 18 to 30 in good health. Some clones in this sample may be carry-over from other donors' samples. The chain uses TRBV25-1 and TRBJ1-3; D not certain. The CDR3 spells CASAMGSGNTIYF. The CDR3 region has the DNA TGTGCCAGCGCCATGGGTTCTGGAAACACCATATATTTT.